The present T cell receptor beta chain was sequenced within a study of blood T cell repertoires in COVID-19. Across the study: Sites in the United States, Italy and Spain provided acute and convalescent COVID-19 samples. PBMCs, B-cell-depleted T cells, or T cells were the source of the cDNA or gDNA that made up the material.

Germline CDR1 is MNHNY and CDR2 is SVGAGI (reference sequence). Trimming cost V 2 bases and J 7 bases, with 9 bases left between them. The CDR3 has 13 residues. Original methodology: Amplification of reference gene primers was used by the study to estimate nucleated cell counts. Measured with immunoSEQ multiplex PCR; TCRdb has only the in-frame clones, and not every one. Clonal size and the V and J genes are those of that table, whereas D and trimming came from the DNA. This sample yields around 210,000 clones, of which about three quarters are seen a single time; less than 6% belongs to the top ten.

This TCR came from a woman in her seventies with acute or convalescent COVID-19. The sample comprised peripheral blood. The chain is built from TRBV6-6 and TRBJ2-1; D is unclear. CDR3 nucleotide sequence: TGTGCCAGCAGTTACACCGTCGGTAATGAGCAGTTCTTC. Its protein is CASSYTVGNEQFF.